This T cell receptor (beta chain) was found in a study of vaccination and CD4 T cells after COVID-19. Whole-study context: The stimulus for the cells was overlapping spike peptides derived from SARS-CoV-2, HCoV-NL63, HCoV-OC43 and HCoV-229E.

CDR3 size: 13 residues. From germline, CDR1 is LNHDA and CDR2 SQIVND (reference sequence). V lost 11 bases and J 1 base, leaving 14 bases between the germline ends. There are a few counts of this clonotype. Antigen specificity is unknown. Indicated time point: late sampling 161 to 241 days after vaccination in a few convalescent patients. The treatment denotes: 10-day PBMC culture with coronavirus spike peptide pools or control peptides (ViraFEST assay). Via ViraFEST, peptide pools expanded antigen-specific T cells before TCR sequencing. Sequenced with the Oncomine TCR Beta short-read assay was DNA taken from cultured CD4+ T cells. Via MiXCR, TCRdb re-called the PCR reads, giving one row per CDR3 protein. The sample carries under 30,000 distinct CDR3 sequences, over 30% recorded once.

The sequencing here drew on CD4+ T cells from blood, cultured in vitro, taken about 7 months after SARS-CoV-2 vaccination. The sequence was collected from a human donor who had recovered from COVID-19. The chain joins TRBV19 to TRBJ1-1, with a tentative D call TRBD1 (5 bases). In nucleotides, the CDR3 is TGTGCCTGTAAGGGGCAATGGAACACTGAAGCTTTCTTT. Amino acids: CACKGQWNTEAFF.